This T cell receptor (gamma chain) was found in a study of gamma-delta chains in newborns, infants, children. Study background: Innate gammadelta T cells reportedly expand polyclonally right after birth, driven by microbial exposure, per the title.

TCRdb reapplied CATT to the reads. The sample carries approximately 1,500 gamma-chain clones, 68% recorded once. This CDR3 spans 12 amino acids. Trimming took 0 bases from V and 10 from J; bases not matched to a gene: 6. CDR1 and CDR2 (germline): EGSNGY, YDSYNSKV. Regarding this clone: Other nucleotide sequences in the sample specify the same CDR3.

V and J are TRGV2 and TRGJ1 or TRGJ2. TCRdb lists no J gene, so it was determined here by aligning the DNA to germline. The source is a child who was a newborn, infant or young child, either healthy, febrile or measles-vaccinated (not recorded which). Material for sequencing was blood. This CDR3 reads CATWDGLGKKLF. For the CDR3, the DNA is TGTGCCACCTGGGACGGGCTTGGGAAGAAACTCTTT.